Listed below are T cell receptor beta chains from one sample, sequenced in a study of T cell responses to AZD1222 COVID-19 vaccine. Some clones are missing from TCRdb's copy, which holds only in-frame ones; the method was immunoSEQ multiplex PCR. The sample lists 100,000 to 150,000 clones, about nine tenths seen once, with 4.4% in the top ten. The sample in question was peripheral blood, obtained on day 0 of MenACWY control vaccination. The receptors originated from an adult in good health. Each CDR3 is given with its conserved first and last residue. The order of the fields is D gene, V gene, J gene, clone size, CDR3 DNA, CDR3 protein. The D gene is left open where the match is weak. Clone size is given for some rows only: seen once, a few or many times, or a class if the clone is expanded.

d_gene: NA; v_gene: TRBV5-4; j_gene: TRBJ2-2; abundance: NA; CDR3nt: TGTGCCAGCAGCTTGGTTCCTAGCCACACCGGGGAGCTGTTTTTT; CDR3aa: CASSLVPSHTGELFF
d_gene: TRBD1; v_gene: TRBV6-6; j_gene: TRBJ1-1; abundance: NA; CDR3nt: TGTGCCAGCAGTCCCGGGACAGGGGCTGCCTTGAACACTGAAGCTTTCTTT; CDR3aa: CASSPGTGAALNTEAFF
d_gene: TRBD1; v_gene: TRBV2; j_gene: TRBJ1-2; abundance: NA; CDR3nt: TGTGCCAGCAGAGGACAGGGCTACTATGGCTACACCTTC; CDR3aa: CASRGQGYYGYTF
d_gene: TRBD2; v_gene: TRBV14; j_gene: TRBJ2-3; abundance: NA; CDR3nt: TGTGCCAGCAGCCAAACCTGGCTAGCGGGAAAGTCAGATACGCAGTATTTT; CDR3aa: CASSQTWLAGKSDTQYF
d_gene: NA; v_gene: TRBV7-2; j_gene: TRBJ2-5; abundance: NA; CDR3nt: TGTGCCAGCAGCTTACATCCTAGTTTAGGAGAGACCCAGTACTTC; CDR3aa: CASSLHPSLGETQYF
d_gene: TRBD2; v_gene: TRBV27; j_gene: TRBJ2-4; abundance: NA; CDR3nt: TGTGCCAGCAGTTCCTTAGCGGGAGGGCGCATCATTCAGTACTTC; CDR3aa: CASSSLAGGRIIQYF
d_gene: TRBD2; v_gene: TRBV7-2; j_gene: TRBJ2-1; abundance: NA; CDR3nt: TGTGCCAGCAGCTTAGGTCGGTCTAGCGGGGGGGGTGGTGAGCAGTTCTTC; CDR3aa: CASSLGRSSGGGGEQFF
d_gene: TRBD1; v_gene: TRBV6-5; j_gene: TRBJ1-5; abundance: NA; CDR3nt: TGTGCCAGCAGCCCAGACAGGGACAACCAGCCCCAGCATTTT; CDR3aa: CASSPDRDNQPQHF
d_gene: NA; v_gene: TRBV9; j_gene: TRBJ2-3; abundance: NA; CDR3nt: TGTGCCAGCAGCGTAGGGACAGATACGCAGTATTTT; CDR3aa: CASSVGTDTQYF
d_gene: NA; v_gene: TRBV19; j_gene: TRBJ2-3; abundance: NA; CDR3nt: TGTGCCAGTAGTATAGCTGCAGGGACAGATACGCAGTATTTT; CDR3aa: CASSIAAGTDTQYF
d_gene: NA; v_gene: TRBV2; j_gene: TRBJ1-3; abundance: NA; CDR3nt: TGTGCCAGCAGTGACGCGTGGGGGACCGGAAACACCATATATTTT; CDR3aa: CASSDAWGTGNTIYF
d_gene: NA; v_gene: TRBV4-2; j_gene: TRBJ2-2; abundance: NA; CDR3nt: TGTGCCAGCAGCGGCCGGGCTGACAGCAGGGAGCTGTTTTTT; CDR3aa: CASSGRADSRELFF
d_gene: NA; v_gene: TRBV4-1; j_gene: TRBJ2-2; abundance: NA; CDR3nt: TGCGCCAGCAGCCAAGCAGGATCGGTTTTAACCGGGGAGCTGTTTTTT; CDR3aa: CASSQAGSVLTGELFF
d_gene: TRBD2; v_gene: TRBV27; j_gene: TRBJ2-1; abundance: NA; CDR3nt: TGTGCCAGCAGTTTTTCTCGGACTAGCGAGTACAATGAGCAGTTCTTC; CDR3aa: CASSFSRTSEYNEQFF
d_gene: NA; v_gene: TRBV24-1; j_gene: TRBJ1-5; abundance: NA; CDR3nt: TGTGCCACCAGTGACCCCGGAGGGCTAAATCAGCATTTT; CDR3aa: CATSDPGGLNQHF
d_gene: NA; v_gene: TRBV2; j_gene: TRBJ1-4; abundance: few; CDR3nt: TGTGCCAGCAGTGGTTTTGAAAAACTGTTTTTT; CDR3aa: CASSGFEKLFF
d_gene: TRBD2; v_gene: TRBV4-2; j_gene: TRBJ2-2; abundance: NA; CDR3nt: TGTGCCAGCAGCCGAAGACTAGCTTCTAACACCGGGGAGCTGTTTTTT; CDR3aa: CASSRRLASNTGELFF
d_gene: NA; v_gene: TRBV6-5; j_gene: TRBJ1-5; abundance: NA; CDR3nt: TGTGCCAGCAGCCTCGACAGTTATCAGCCCCAGCATTTT; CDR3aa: CASSLDSYQPQHF
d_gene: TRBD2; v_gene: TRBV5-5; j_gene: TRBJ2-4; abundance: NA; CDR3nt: TGTGCCAGCAGCTTGGAACTAGCGGGAGAGAAGGCCAAAAACATTCAGTACTTC; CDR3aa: CASSLELAGEKAKNIQYF
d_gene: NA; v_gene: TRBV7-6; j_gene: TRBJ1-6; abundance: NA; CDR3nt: TGTGCCAGCAGCCAAAGGGAGGGGATCATCTATAATTCACCCCTCCACTTT; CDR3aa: CASSQREGIIYNSPLHF
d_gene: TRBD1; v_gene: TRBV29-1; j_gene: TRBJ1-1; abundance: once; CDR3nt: TGCAGCGTTAAGGGGGGACAGCAGAACACTGAAGCTTTCTTT; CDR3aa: CSVKGGQQNTEAFF
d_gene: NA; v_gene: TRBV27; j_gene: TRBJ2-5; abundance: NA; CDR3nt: TGTGCCAGCAGTTTACGACAGGTAGGGGAGTCGTACCAAGAGACCCAGTACTTC; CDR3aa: CASSLRQVGESYQETQYF
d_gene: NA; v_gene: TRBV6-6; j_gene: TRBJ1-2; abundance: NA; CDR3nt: TGTGCCAGCAGTAGAGAGGGGGGGATCGACTATGGCTACACCTTC; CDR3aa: CASSREGGIDYGYTF
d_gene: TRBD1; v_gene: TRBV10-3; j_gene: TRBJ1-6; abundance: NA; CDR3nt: TGTGCCATCAGCGGACAGGGTGACAATTCACCCCTCCACTTT; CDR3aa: CAISGQGDNSPLHF
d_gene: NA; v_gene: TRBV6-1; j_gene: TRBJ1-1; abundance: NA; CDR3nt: TGTGCCAGCAGTGAATCCGGGGGCTGGAGTGAAGCTTTCTTT; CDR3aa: CASSESGGWSEAFF
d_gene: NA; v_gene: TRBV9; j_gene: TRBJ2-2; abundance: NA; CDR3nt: TGTGCCAGCAGCGTATCTGGACAGGGAGGGGCCGGGGAGCTGTTTTTT; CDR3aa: CASSVSGQGGAGELFF
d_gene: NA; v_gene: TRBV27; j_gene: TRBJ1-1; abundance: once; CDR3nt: TGTGCCAGCTACAGGATGGGGCTGGACACTGAAGCTTTCTTT; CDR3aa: CASYRMGLDTEAFF
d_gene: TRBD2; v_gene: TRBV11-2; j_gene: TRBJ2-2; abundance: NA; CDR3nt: TGTGCCAGCAGCTTAGCACCGGGACTACTCACCGGGGAGCTGTTTTTT; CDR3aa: CASSLAPGLLTGELFF
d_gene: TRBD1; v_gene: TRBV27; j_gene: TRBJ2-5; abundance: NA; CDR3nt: TGTGCCAGCAGTTCCGCCTGGTACAGGGGAGAGACCCAGTACTTC; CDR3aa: CASSSAWYRGETQYF
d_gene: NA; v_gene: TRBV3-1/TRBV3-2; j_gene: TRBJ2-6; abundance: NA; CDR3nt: TGTGCCAGCAGCCAAGGGGGCTTCAGCTCTGGGGCCAACGTCCTGACTTTC; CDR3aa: CASSQGGFSSGANVLTF
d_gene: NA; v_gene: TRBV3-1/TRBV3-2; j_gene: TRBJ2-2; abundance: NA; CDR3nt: TGTGCCAGCAGCCAGGACCCCCCCCCGGTCACCGGGGAGCTGTTTTTT; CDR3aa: CASSQDPPPVTGELFF
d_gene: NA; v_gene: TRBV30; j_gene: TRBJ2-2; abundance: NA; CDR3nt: TGTGCCTGGAGTGTAGGCCTCTACACCGGGGAGCTGTTTTTT; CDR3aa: CAWSVGLYTGELFF
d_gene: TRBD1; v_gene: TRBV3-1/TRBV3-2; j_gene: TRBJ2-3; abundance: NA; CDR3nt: TGTGCCAGCAGCCAAGATACTGGACAGGGAATATTCACAGATACGCAGTATTTT; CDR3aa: CASSQDTGQGIFTDTQYF
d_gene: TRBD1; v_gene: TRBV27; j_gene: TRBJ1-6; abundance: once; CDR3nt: TGTGCCAGCAGTTGGACAGGGGGGAATTCACCCCTCCACTTT; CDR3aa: CASSWTGGNSPLHF
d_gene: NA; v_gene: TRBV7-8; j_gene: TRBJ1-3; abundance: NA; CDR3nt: TGTGCCAGCAGCCTAGGGGTAGTCGGAAACACCATATATTTT; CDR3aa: CASSLGVVGNTIYF
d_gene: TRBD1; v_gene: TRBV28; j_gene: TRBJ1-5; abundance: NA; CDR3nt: TGTGCCAGCAGTTTGGGGGGCCAGGGGGCGTACCAGCCCCAGCATTTT; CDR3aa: CASSLGGQGAYQPQHF
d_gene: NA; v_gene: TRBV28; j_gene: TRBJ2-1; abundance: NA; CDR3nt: TGTGCCAGCAGTCATACCAAGGGGCAGTTCTTC; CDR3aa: CASSHTKGQFF
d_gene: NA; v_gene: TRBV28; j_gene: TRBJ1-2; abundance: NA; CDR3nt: TGTGCCAGCAGTTTAGGGCAGACCTATGGCTACACCTTC; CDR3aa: CASSLGQTYGYTF
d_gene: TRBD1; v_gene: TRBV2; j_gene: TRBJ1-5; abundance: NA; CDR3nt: TGTGCCAGCAGCGAGACAGGGGGGAATCAGCCCCAGCATTTT; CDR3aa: CASSETGGNQPQHF